The clone carrying this T cell receptor (beta chain) has more than one count but fewer than ten. The source of the sample is a study of technical replicates of blood from a few donors. V lost 2 bases, J lost 8 bases, and 1 base stayed unmatched. Germline values: CDR1 SGHNT, CDR2 YYREEE (reference sequence). The CDR3 runs 13 residues. Data came from immunoSEQ multiplex PCR; TCRdb stores just in-frame clones and leaves some out. Of tens of thousands of clones listed, 91% are singletons. The material sequenced was PBMCs. The V call is TRBV5-4, the J call TRBJ2-1, with 10 nucleotides matching TRBD2. The TCR was taken from a human donor in good health. Some clones in this sample may be carry-over from other donors' samples. The CDR3 reads CASSLGLADEQFF. The CDR3 DNA follows: TGTGCCAGCAGCTTAGGACTAGCGGATGAGCAGTTCTTC.